The T cell receptor (beta chain) described here comes from a study of siplizumab effects on memory and regulatory T cells. Clones were read by immunoSEQ multiplex PCR, and TCRdb kept only the in-frame ones, dropping some. In the table there are some 99,000 clones, about 91% of which are singletons. Notes on this clone: The antigen remains unidentified.

CDR3 size: 20 residues. V was clipped by 0 bases and J by 0 bases, with 18 bases between them. Germline V lookup: CDR1 LGHNA, CDR2 YNFKEQ. Findings and limits, study-wide: In roughly 80-96% of proliferating CD4+ or CD8+ clones, a naive or memory phenotype could not be assigned. Apparently key alloresponse contributors, naive T cells also seemed more diverse than memory cells. A minor fraction of alloreactive clones, and no more, mapped to unstimulated subsets.

The sequencing input was Tregs sorted from blood. This TCR derives from a human donor in good health. V gene TRBV4-2 combines with J gene TRBJ1-6; no clear D. The CDR3, as DNA: TGTGCCAGCAGCCAAGAAATGCCGGCAATCCAAGGCTCCTATAATTCACCCCTCCACTTT. Its protein is CASSQEMPAIQGSYNSPLHF.